This T cell receptor (beta chain) was recorded in a study of monozygotic twins with inflammatory bowel disease. Details on this clonotype: Its antigen is not known.

General observations from the study: Repertoire similarity was not found to differ between concordant and discordant twins, possibly from limited power. The data did not back a single strong IBD-associated clonotype or signal. Among IBD patients, TCRbeta diversity (inverse Simpson) was lower than in healthy co-twins.

Every TCR library consumed roughly 4,000 ng of total RNA. With the 5' RACE reads reprocessed, TCRdb shows one record per CDR3 protein and no DNA. Here the sample table reports approximately 390,000 distinct CDR3 sequences. The CDR3 sequence is 15 residues long. Germline V gene data show CDR1 as WNHNN and CDR2 as SYGVQD (reference sequence). The sequenced material came from blood. This TCR was recovered from a human donor with ulcerative colitis or Crohn's disease, or a healthy co-twin of an affected twin (not recorded which). The gene calls are TRBV10-1 and TRBJ2-7; no DNA is available, so the TRBD1 call from TCRdb remains unchecked. CDR3 in amino acids: CASSESGTGVAEQYF.